This entry lists 20 T cell receptor beta chains sequenced from one sample in a study of T cells in narcolepsy. Here immunoSEQ multiplex PCR was the method, and the copy in TCRdb shows in-frame clones only, minus some. The sample includes roughly 9,800 clones, 60% to 80% seen only once; the top ten take roughly 23%. The sample comprised CD45RA- memory CD8+ T cells from PBMCs. The receptors come from a human donor with narcolepsy.

This chain links TRBV11-2 with TRBJ1-4; D gene uncertain. Germline V gene lookup returns CDR1 SGHAT and CDR2 FQNNGV. Trimming removed 5 bases at V and 5 bases at J, with 24 bases between. This CDR3 spans 18 amino acids. CDR3 sequence (DNA): TGTGCCAGCAGCCATTATTTACGGACCTACGCCGGGAATGAAAAACTGTTTTTT. Its translation is CASSHYLRTYAGNEKLFF.

The chain joins TRBV4-3 to TRBJ2-2; 10 bases line up with TRBD2. Trimming at V came to 1 base and at J to 6 bases, leaving 14 bases not matched to a gene. Germline V lookup: CDR1 LGHNA, CDR2 YSLEER. CDR3 length: 19 residues. Here the CDR3 DNA reads TGCGCCAGCAGCCAAGGGCTCTTAGGAACAGCGGGAGGGGCCGGGGAGCTGTTTTTT. Protein product: CASSQGLLGTAGGAGELFF.

This chain uses TRBV7-9 with TRBJ2-1; D is perhaps TRBD2 (7 bases). The germline CDR1 and CDR2 sequences are SEHNR and FQNEAQ (reference sequence). Trimming pared 5 bases from V and 14 bases from J, leaving 16 bases between. This CDR3 comprises 12 residues. CDR3 DNA: TGTGCCAGCAGCCCGGGCACGGGGGGCGAGTTCTTC. This sequence encodes CASSPGTGGEFF.

The chain uses TRBV4-3 and TRBJ2-7; no clear D. The CDR3 sequence is 13 residues long. Germline assignment: CDR1 LGHNA and CDR2 YSLEER. Deletions cut 4 bases from V and 4 bases from J, with 11 bases between. The CDR3 region has the DNA TGCGCCAGCAGCCCGGGCGTGGGGTACGAGCAGTACTTC. Its protein is CASSPGVGYEQYF.

This clone was seen a handful of times. The J gene is TRBJ2-1, the V gene TRBV4-2; weak D call: TRBD2 (6 bases). Trimming stripped 0 bases from V and 1 base from J, with 10 bases between. This CDR3 has 16 amino acids. Germline-derived CDR1 and CDR2 are LGHNA and YNFKEQ. The CDR3 coding sequence is TGTGCCAGCAGCCAAGAGGGGGGTTCGTCCTACAATGAGCAGTTCTTC. Encoded protein: CASSQEGGSSYNEQFF.

The rearrangement links TRBV19 to TRBJ1-4; D is uncertain. CDR1 and CDR2 (germline): LNHDA, SQIVND (reference sequence). The V gene lost 4 bases and the J gene lost 7 bases, with 19 bases spanning the gap. This CDR3 has 16 residues. The CDR3 reads CASSTPQRGMSEKLFF. The DNA for the CDR3 is TGTGCCAGTAGTACCCCCCAACGGGGTATGAGTGAAAAACTGTTTTTT.

Only one count was recorded for this clone. V is TRBV7-9 and J is TRBJ2-1; 8 bases align to TRBD2. V shed 5 bases, J shed 3 bases, and the junction held 6 bases outside the gene matches. CDR1 and CDR2 (germline): SEHNR, FQNEAQ (reference sequence). This CDR3 has 15 amino acids. Written as DNA, the CDR3 is TGTGCCAGCAGCGATATAGCGGGGTTCTACAATGAGCAGTTCTTC. This translates into CASSDIAGFYNEQFF.

The rearrangement joins TRBV4-3 to TRBJ1-3, with D maybe TRBD1 (5 bases). The length of the CDR3 is 15 residues. Germline V gives CDR1 LGHNA, CDR2 YSLEER. Trimming took 0 bases from V and 0 from J, leaving 6 bases between them. The CDR3 sequence is CASSQDGGSGNTIYF. The CDR3 nucleotides are TGCGCCAGCAGCCAAGACGGGGGCTCTGGAAACACCATATATTTT.

This clone was counted only a few times. The chain is built from TRBV19 and TRBJ1-5; D remains unclear. V lost 6 bases, J lost 1 base, and 16 bases lay in between. The CDR3 extends over 16 amino acids. The germline V gene encodes CDR1 LNHDA and CDR2 SQIVND (reference sequence). The CDR3 DNA reads as TGTGCCAGTAGCGGACTCGGGGTAAGGAGCAATCAGCCCCAGCATTTT. Protein: CASSGLGVRSNQPQHF.

This clone was recorded a few times. The V gene is TRBV4-3, the J gene TRBJ1-6; tentatively, D is TRBD1 (6 bases). CDR3 size: 12 residues. Germline V gene sequence: CDR1 LGHNA, CDR2 YSLEER. Trimming pared 3 bases from V and 13 bases from J, leaving 10 bases between. CDR3 nucleotide sequence: TGCGCCAGCAGCCATGAAGGGGGGCCCCTCCACTTT. It encodes CASSHEGGPLHF.

This chain joins TRBV6-5 and TRBJ2-3; no definite D call. The CDR3 is 14 residues long. V was trimmed by 3 bases and J by 4 bases, leaving 11 bases between them. Germline CDR1 is MNHEY and CDR2 is SVGAGI. CDR3 nucleotide sequence: TGTGCCAGCAGTTATCTCTCTGTGGCAGATACGCAGTATTTT. It yields the protein CASSYLSVADTQYF.

The rearrangement uses TRBV11-3 and TRBJ2-7; maybe TRBD2 (6 bases). CDR3 length equals 13 residues. The germline V gene has CDR1 SGHNT and CDR2 YENEEA. The V and J ends lost 3 bases and 3 bases respectively, with 9 bases between them. The CDR3 DNA reads as TGTGCCAGCAGCTTTGCGGGGAGCTACGAGCAGTACTTC. Its protein product is CASSFAGSYEQYF. The variable domain in full, with the rest retrieved from reference TRBV11-3 and TRBJ2-7, is EAGVVQSPRYKIIEKKQPVAFWCNPISGHNTLYWYLQNLGQGPELLIRYENEEAVDDSQLPKDRFSAERLKGVDSTLKIQPAELGDSAVYLCASSFAGSYEQYFGPGTRLTVT.

This clone turned up a few times. This rearrangement joins TRBV7-8 to TRBJ1-1; maybe TRBD1 (5 bases). Trimming cost V 3 bases and J 1 base, with 6 bases left between them. This CDR3 has 13 amino acids. Germline V gene sequence: CDR1 SGHVS, CDR2 FQNEAQ. CDR3 DNA sequence: TGTGCCAGCAGCTTGGGGGAGAACACTGAAGCTTTCTTT. Its protein is CASSLGENTEAFF.

This clone occurred a few times. The CDR3 is CASSQTSGGSYNEQFF. The CDR3 DNA reads as TGCGCCAGCAGCCAGACTAGCGGGGGCTCCTACAATGAGCAGTTCTTC. The V and J genes are TRBV4-3 and TRBJ2-1; 12 nucleotides match TRBD2. The CDR3 totals 16 residues. Germline loops: CDR1 LGHNA, CDR2 YSLEER. V lost 3 bases, J lost 0 bases, and 0 bases stayed unmatched.

The J gene is TRBJ2-1, the V gene TRBV6-6; maybe TRBD2 (6 bases). Germline V gene sequence: CDR1 MNHNY, CDR2 SVGAGI (reference sequence). The V and J ends lost 4 bases and 8 bases respectively, with 12 bases between them. This CDR3 has 13 residues. In nucleotides, the CDR3 is TGTGCCAGCAGTTCCCTGGACTATCATGAGCAGTTCTTC. Its translation is CASSSLDYHEQFF.

The chain is built from TRBV4-3 and TRBJ2-7, with D tentatively TRBD1 or TRBD2 (6 bases each). The germline gives CDR1 LGHNA, CDR2 YSLEER. CDR3 length: 16 residues. V was cut by 3 bases and J by 4 bases, with 19 bases left in between. The CDR3 DNA is TGCGCCAGCAGCCACATATGGGGGCGGGATCGATACGAGCAGTACTTC. Translation: CASSHIWGRDRYEQYF.

Concerning this clone: In the same sample, other DNA sequences code for this CDR3. The chain uses TRBV7-2 and TRBJ2-5; no firm D call. CDR3 length equals 12 residues. Germline assignment: CDR1 SGHTA and CDR2 FQGNSA. V was cut by 5 bases and J by 1 base, with 5 bases left in between. The CDR3 sequence: CASSRSQETQYF. Here the CDR3 DNA reads TGTGCCAGCAGCCGGTCCCAAGAGACCCAGTACTTC.

The chain employs TRBV9 and TRBJ2-7; tentative D call: TRBD1 (6 bases). V was cut by 8 bases and J by 2 bases, with 11 bases left in between. Germline V gives CDR1 SGDLS, CDR2 YYNGEE. CDR3 length: 12 amino acids. CDR3 bases: TGTGCCAGGAGGGGGTTGACCTACGAGCAGTACTTC. Translating it yields CARRGLTYEQYF.

V gene TRBV19 combines with J gene TRBJ2-1; 12 bases line up with TRBD2. Per the germline V gene, CDR1 is LNHDA and CDR2 is SQIVND (reference sequence). Trimming cost V 4 bases and J 4 bases; bases outside gene matches: 5. CDR3 size: 16 residues. This CDR3 is CASSTHLAGGYNEQFF. The CDR3 region has the DNA TGTGCCAGTAGTACACACCTAGCGGGAGGGTACAATGAGCAGTTCTTC.

The CDR3 bases are TGTGCCAGCAGTCCCCTACCTTGGGGGGGACAGTACTTC. It is translated as CASSPLPWGGQYF. This chain connects TRBV2 to TRBJ2-7; 7 nucleotides line up with TRBD2. Per germline, CDR1 SNHLY and CDR2 FYNNEI. The CDR3 runs to 13 residues. The V and J ends lost 5 bases and 10 bases, in that order; junction bases with no gene match: 11.